Shown below are 21 T cell receptor beta chains from a single sample sequenced in a study of T-cell memory formation after mild COVID-19. TCRdb analysed the 5' RACE reads with MiXCR anew, one entry per CDR3 protein. The sample includes fewer than 350,000 distinct CDR3 sequences, roughly an eighth of them seen just once. Specimen: PBMCs or a T cell subset sorted from them (not recorded which). Receptor source: a man between 18 and 35 years old who had mild COVID-19 (a few samples of this study predate the infection). Cell type and time point are not known.

This clonotype was detected a few times. The J gene is TRBJ2-3, the V gene TRBV5-5, with 8 bases fitting TRBD2. CDR1 and CDR2 (germline): SGHKS, YYEKEE (reference sequence). There are 16 residues in the CDR3. V lost 2 bases to trimming and J lost 8 bases; unmatched junction nucleotides: 13. The CDR3 sequence: CASSFNGGDWGGTQYF. The CDR3 DNA follows: TGTGCCAGCAGCTTTAACGGGGGGGACTGGGGCGGTACGCAGTATTTT.

The chain recombines TRBV20-1 with TRBJ2-3; weak D call: TRBD1 (6 bases). The V end was cut by 4 bases, the J end by 6 bases, with 17 bases between. CDR1 and CDR2 (germline): DFQATT, SNEGSKA (reference sequence). The CDR3 length is 14 residues. The CDR3 DNA reads TGCAGTGCTAAGGGGGACCCCATTAGGGATACGCAGTATTTT. It yields the protein CSAKGDPIRDTQYF.

This clonotype occurred many times. The gene calls are TRBV6-5 and TRBJ1-5; D unresolved. The CDR3 runs 13 residues. Germline assignment: CDR1 MNHEY and CDR2 SVGAGI. The ends were cut back, 2 bases at V and 3 bases at J, with 5 bases in the middle. The CDR3 sequence: CASSYGINQPQHF. DNA for the CDR3: TGTGCCAGCAGTTACGGGATCAATCAGCCCCAGCATTTT.

Here the CDR3 DNA reads TGTGCCAGCAGCCCCTCCGGGACAGGGATCTATGGCTACACCTTC. It yields the protein CASSPSGTGIYGYTF. This chain uses TRBV7-9 with TRBJ1-2; 9 bases agree with TRBD1. The germline CDR1 and CDR2 sequences are SEHNR and FQNEAQ (reference sequence). The length of the CDR3 is 15 residues. V was clipped by 5 bases and J by 4 bases; unmatched bases: 8.

There are a few counts of this clonotype. The rearrangement uses TRBV6-1 and TRBJ2-7, with D maybe TRBD1 (6 bases). The CDR3 is 16 residues long. Trimming cost V 6 bases and J 1 base, with 19 bases left between them. Germline V gene lookup returns CDR1 MNHNS and CDR2 SASEGT. CDR3 region: CASRRAWDMGSYEQYF. Written as DNA, the CDR3 is TGTGCCAGCAGAAGAGCCTGGGACATGGGATCCTACGAGCAGTACTTC.

This clonotype was seen a handful of times. The rearrangement links TRBV19 to TRBJ2-2; TRBD1 is a possible D gene (6 bases). Trimming removed 10 bases at V and 0 bases at J, with 12 bases between. The CDR3 is 14 amino acids. The germline V gene encodes CDR1 LNHDA and CDR2 SQIVND (reference sequence). CDR3 in DNA: TGTGCCATCCGCAGGGGTCCGAACACCGGGGAGCTGTTTTTT. Its protein is CAIRRGPNTGELFF.

The chain employs TRBV6-2 or TRBV6-3 and TRBJ2-1, with 8 bases identical to TRBD2. V shed 2 bases, J shed 9 bases, and the junction held 6 bases outside the gene matches. The CDR3 extends over 14 amino acids. CDR1 and CDR2 from the germline V gene are MNHEY and SVGEGT. In DNA, the CDR3 is TGTGCCAGCAGTTACGTCGGGGGGGGCCGTGAGCAGTTCTTC. Its translation is CASSYVGGGREQFF.

V gene TRBV20-1 combines with J gene TRBJ2-5; D is ambiguous. This CDR3 is built from 13 residues. V shed 0 bases and J shed 4 bases, with 9 bases lying between them. Germline CDR1 DFQATT, CDR2 SNEGSKA (reference sequence). CDR3 coding DNA: TGCAGTGCTAGAGATCCTCGACTAGAGACCCAGTACTTC. Protein product: CSARDPRLETQYF.

This clonotype has a handful of counts. Here the CDR3 DNA reads TGCGCCAGCAGCTTGGATCCAGGGCAAGGCTCACCCCTCCACTTT. Translated, it gives CASSLDPGQGSPLHF. V is TRBV5-1 and J is TRBJ1-6; a weak D match, TRBD1 (5 bases). This CDR3 is 15 amino acids long. Trimming shortened V by 0 bases and J by 10 bases, and 14 bases separated the two germline ends. CDR1 SGHRS and CDR2 YFSETQ come from the germline V gene.

This clonotype was detected only a few times. The chain uses TRBV20-1 and TRBJ2-1, with D possibly TRBD1 on 6 matching bases. Germline-derived CDR1 and CDR2 are DFQATT and SNEGSKA (reference sequence). The V gene lost 3 bases and the J gene lost 4 bases, with 10 bases spanning the gap. This CDR3 spans 13 amino acids. The CDR3 bases are TGCAGTGCTAGCGTCGGACAGTACAATGAGCAGTTCTTC. Its translation is CSASVGQYNEQFF.

This clonotype was counted many times. CDR3 sequence reads: CASRFSGGAWNEQFF. The CDR3 DNA reads TGCGCCAGCAGGTTTAGCGGGGGGGCCTGGAATGAGCAGTTCTTC. The rearrangement uses TRBV5-1 and TRBJ2-1; TRBD2 aligns across 11 bases. The J segment lost 7 bases and the V segment lost 5 bases, leaving 8 bases of the junction unmatched. CDR1 SGHRS and CDR2 YFSETQ come from the germline V gene. The CDR3 is 15 residues long.

This sequence joins TRBV9 and TRBJ2-5; no reliable D call. Germline CDR1 reads SGDLS; CDR2 reads YYNGEE. The CDR3 is 12 amino acids. V shed 3 bases and J shed 3 bases, with 6 bases lying between them. The CDR3 DNA is TGTGCCAGCAGCGGGTCGGAAGAGACCCAGTACTTC. Translating gives CASSGSEETQYF.

The CDR3 nucleotides read TGCGCCAGCAGCTTGACCATGAGCGTCGGCGCAGATACGCAGTATTTT. Its translation is CASSLTMSVGADTQYF. The V call is TRBV5-1, the J call TRBJ2-3; D is unclear. The V and J ends lost 1 base and 4 bases respectively, with 16 bases between them. The germline V gene encodes CDR1 SGHRS and CDR2 YFSETQ. CDR3 length: 16 amino acids. The whole variable domain, remainder taken from reference TRBV5-1 and TRBJ2-3, is KAGVTQTPRYLIKTRGQQVTLSCSPISGHRSVSWYQQTPGQGLQFLFEYFSETQRNKGNFPGRFSGRQFSNSRSEMNVSTLELGDSALYLCASSLTMSVGADTQYFGPGTRLTVL.

This clonotype was seen at least ten times. This chain joins TRBV7-9 and TRBJ2-3; 8 positions agree with TRBD2. Trimming removed 5 bases from V and 2 bases from J; junction bases left unmatched: 6. Germline V gene sequence: CDR1 SEHNR, CDR2 FQNEAQ (reference sequence). The length of the CDR3 is 15 residues. CDR3 loop: CASSAGTSITDTQYF. CDR3 DNA: TGTGCCAGCAGCGCCGGGACTAGTATCACAGATACGCAGTATTTT. The variable domain in full, completed from reference TRBV7-9 and TRBJ2-3, reads DTGVSQNPRHKITKRGQNVTFRCDPISEHNRLYWYRQTLGQGPEFLTYFQNEAQLEKSRLLSDRFSAERPKGSFSTLEIQRTEQGDSAMYLCASSAGTSITDTQYFGPGTRLTVL.

This clonotype was recorded a few times. The chain recombines TRBV6-5 with TRBJ2-1; D is possibly TRBD1 (5 bases). V was trimmed by 2 bases and J by 4 bases, leaving 6 bases between them. The CDR3 loop spans 13 amino acids. CDR1 and CDR2 (germline): MNHEY, SVGAGI. CDR3 bases: TGTGCCAGCAGTTACGACAGATACAATGAGCAGTTCTTC. It codes for CASSYDRYNEQFF.

This clonotype was observed a few times. J is TRBJ2-3 and V is TRBV9, with D possibly TRBD1 on 6 matching bases. V was trimmed by 0 bases and J by 4 bases, leaving 9 bases between them. CDR1 and CDR2 from the germline V gene are SGDLS and YYNGEE. CDR3 size: 14 residues. In DNA form, the CDR3 reads TGTGCCAGCAGCGTAGTTGGGGGCGCAGATACGCAGTATTTT. Translation gives CASSVVGGADTQYF.

In DNA form, the CDR3 reads TGCGCCAGCAGCCAATCCCGGGACATTACGAACACCGGGGAGCTGTTTTTT. Encoded protein: CASSQSRDITNTGELFF. V and J are TRBV4-1 and TRBJ2-2; TRBD1 is a possible D gene (6 bases). Trimming cost V 2 bases and J 0 bases, with 13 bases left between them. Germline lookup yields CDR1 MGHRA and CDR2 YSYEKL. This CDR3 is built from 17 residues.

This clonotype was recorded a few times. The chain couples TRBV27 to TRBJ1-2; D remains ambiguous. The ends were cut back, 2 bases at V and 5 bases at J, with 9 bases in the middle. There are 13 residues in the CDR3. Germline loops: CDR1 MNHEY, CDR2 SMNVEV (reference sequence). The CDR3 loop reads CASSLSSGYGYTF. As DNA, the CDR3 is TGTGCCAGCAGTTTAAGCAGTGGGTATGGCTACACCTTC.

The sample holds many counts of this clonotype. The genes are TRBV5-6 and TRBJ2-7; a possible D gene is TRBD1 (5 bases). Germline V gene data show CDR1 as SGHDT and CDR2 as YYEEEE. The CDR3 runs to 12 residues. V gave up 4 bases and J gave up 4 bases, with 9 bases separating them. The CDR3 DNA sequence: TGTGCCAGCAGCACAGGACCTTACGAGCAGTACGTC. Residues: CASSTGPYEQYV.

This clonotype was recorded many times. The rearrangement links TRBV4-2 to TRBJ1-1; 7 nucleotides match TRBD1. Trimming cost V 0 bases and J 1 base; bases outside gene matches: 5. There are 16 residues in the CDR3. Germline V gene lookup returns CDR1 LGHNA and CDR2 YNFKEQ. CDR3: CASSQERAGGNTEAFF. The DNA for the CDR3 is TGTGCCAGCAGCCAAGAGCGGGCAGGGGGGAACACTGAAGCTTTCTTT.

The V call is TRBV6-5, the J call TRBJ2-1, with D possibly being TRBD1 (5 bases). Trimming left V 0 bases short and J 9 bases short, with 18 bases between. The CDR3 covers 16 residues. In germline, CDR1 is MNHEY, CDR2 SVGAGI. The chain's CDR3 is CASSYSRTSPRGEQFF. DNA for the CDR3: TGTGCCAGCAGTTACTCTCGGACGTCCCCTAGGGGTGAGCAGTTCTTC.